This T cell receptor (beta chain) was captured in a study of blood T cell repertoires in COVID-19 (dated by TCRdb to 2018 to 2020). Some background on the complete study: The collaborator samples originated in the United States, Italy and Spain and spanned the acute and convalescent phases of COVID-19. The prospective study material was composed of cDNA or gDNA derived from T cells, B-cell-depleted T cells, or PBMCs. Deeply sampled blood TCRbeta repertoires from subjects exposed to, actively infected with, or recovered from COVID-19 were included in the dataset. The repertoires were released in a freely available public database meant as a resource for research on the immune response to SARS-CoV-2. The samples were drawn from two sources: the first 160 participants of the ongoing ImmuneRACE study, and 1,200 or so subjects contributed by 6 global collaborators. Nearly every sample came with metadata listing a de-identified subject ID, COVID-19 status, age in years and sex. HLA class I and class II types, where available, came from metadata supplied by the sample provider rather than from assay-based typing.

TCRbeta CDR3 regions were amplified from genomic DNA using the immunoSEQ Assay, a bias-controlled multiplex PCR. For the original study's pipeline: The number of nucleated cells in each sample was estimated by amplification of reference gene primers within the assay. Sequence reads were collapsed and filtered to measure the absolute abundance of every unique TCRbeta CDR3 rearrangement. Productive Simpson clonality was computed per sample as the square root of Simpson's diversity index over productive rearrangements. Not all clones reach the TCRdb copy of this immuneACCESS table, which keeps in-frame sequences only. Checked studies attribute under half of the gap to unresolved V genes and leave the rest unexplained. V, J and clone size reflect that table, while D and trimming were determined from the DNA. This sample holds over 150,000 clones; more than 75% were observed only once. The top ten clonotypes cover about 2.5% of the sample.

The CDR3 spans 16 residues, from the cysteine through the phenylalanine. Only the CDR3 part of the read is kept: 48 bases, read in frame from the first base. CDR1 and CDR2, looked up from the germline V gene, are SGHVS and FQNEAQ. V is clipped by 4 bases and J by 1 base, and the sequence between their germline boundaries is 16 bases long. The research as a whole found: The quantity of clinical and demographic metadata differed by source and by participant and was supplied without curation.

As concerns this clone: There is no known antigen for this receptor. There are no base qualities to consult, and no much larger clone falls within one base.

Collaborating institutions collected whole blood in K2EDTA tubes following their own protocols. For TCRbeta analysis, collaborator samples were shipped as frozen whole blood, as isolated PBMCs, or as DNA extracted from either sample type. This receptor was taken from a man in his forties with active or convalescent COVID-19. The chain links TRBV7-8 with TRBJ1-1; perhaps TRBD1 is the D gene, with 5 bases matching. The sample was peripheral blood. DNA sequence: TGTGCCAGCAGCTCACGGGGGGGAGCAGGGAACACTGAAGCTTTCTTT. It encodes CASSSRGGAGNTEAFF.